The entry that follows covers one TCR beta chain sequence. Its matching antigen is unknown. Unmatched junction bases numbered 16, after V lost 10 bases and J lost 4 bases. The CDR3 sequence is 16 residues long. CDR1 and CDR2 from the germline V gene are MDHEN and SYDVKM. This entry comes from a study of post-analysis software for immune sequencing data. The library was made from cDNA and included unique molecular identifiers. Yield was some 540,000 cDNA molecules from roughly 0.93 to 9.6 million T cells. TCRdb re-called the PCR reads through MiXCR, storing one row per CDR3 protein. The sample includes over 700,000 distinct CDR3 sequences, roughly 30% of them seen just once. Study findings and constraints: Controls showed significantly higher normalized Chao1 diversity than did multiple sclerosis patients. Co-batched samples clustered tightly together by F measure. The study found TRBV5-6, TRBV5-1 and TRBV20-1 among five or six TRBV segments more frequent in patients than controls.

The receptor was isolated from a girl under 18 with multiple sclerosis. The chain has TRBV28 and TRBJ2-7, with TRBD1 identical over 10 bases. The sample was blood. CDR3 sequence: CAIYGTGAGSRYEQYF. CDR3 coding DNA: TGTGCCATATACGGGACAGGGGCAGGAAGTCGGTACGAGCAGTACTTC.